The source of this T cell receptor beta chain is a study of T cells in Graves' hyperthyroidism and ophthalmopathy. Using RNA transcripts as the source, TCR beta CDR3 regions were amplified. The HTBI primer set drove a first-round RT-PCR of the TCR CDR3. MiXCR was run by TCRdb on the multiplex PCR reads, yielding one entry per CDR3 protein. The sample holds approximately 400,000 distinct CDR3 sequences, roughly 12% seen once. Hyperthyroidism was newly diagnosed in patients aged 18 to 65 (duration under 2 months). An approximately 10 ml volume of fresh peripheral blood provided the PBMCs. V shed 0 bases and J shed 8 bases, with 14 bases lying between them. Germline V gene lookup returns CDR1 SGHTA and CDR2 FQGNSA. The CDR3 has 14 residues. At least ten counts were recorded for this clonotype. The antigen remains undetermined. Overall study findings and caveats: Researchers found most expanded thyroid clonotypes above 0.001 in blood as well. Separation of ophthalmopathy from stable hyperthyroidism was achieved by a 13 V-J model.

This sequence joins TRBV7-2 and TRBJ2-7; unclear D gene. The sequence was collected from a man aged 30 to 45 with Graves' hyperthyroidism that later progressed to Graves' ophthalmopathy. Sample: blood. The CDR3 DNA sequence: TGTGCCAGCAGCTTAGCTGTACCGCGCTCACAGCAGTACTTC. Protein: CASSLAVPRSQQYF.